This T cell receptor (beta chain) was sequenced in a study of T cells after yellow fever vaccination. Study observations and caveats: Some clonotypes, a small share, were shared between CD4 and CD8 compartments. After the booster, 95% to 98% of CD4 and roughly nine tenths of CD8 primary-response clones were re-detected.

This clonotype was seen a few times. The antigen is not known. Template-switching 5'RACE yielded the TCR cDNA; a universal primer site and UMIs were added in the process. TCRdb redid the calling of the 5' RACE reads with MiXCR, one entry per CDR3 protein. The repertoire holds some 350,000 distinct CDR3 sequences, with 8.7% as singletons. In germline, CDR1 is SGHRS, CDR2 YFSETQ. Trimming pared 9 bases from V and 4 bases from J, leaving 16 bases between. There are 13 residues in the CDR3. This chain connects TRBV5-1 to TRBJ1-2, with TRBD1 as a possible D gene (6 bases). The receptor's source is a man younger than 35 who received the YFV17D yellow fever vaccine. Sample: PBMCs, taken on the day of the first yellow fever vaccination. CDR3 sequence (DNA): TGCGCCACTGGGTTAGGGACAACCTATGGCTACACCTTC. Protein product: CATGLGTTYGYTF. The full variable domain, in which reference TRBV5-1 and TRBJ1-2 provide the parts outside the CDR3, is KAGVTQTPRYLIKTRGQQVTLSCSPISGHRSVSWYQQTPGQGLQFLFEYFSETQRNKGNFPGRFSGRQFSNSRSEMNVSTLELGDSALYLCATGLGTTYGYTFGSGTRLTVV.